Given below is one TCR beta chain in context. The sample contains more than one DNA sequence encoding this CDR3. This sample is drawn from a study of shared clonotypes between healthy human individuals. Assay: immunoSEQ multiplex PCR; the TCRdb copy retains only in-frame clones and omits some. This repertoire shows approximately 1,500,000 clones, 98% found once; its top ten account for 0.4% to 0.55%. The CDR3 sequence is 15 residues long. Germline lookup yields CDR1 KGHSH and CDR2 LQKENI. With 3 bases clipped from V and 1 base from J, the junction kept 3 bases outside the gene matches. The chain uses TRBV18 and TRBJ2-3; 8 bases line up with TRBD2. The sample comprised naive CD4+ T cells sorted from blood. Described subset: CD45RA+ positively selected. This receptor was taken from a man in his thirties or forties in good health. The CDR3 region has the DNA TGTGCCAGCTCACCCCTAGCGGGCGGCACAGATACGCAGTATTTT. It yields the protein CASSPLAGGTDTQYF. The full variable domain, its missing parts supplied by reference TRBV18 and TRBJ2-3, is NAGVMQNPRHLVRRRGQEARLRCSPMKGHSHVYWYRQLPEEGLKFMVYLQKENIIDESGMPKERFSAEFPKEGPSILRIQQVVRGDSAAYFCASSPLAGGTDTQYFGPGTRLTVL.